Each of the 19 T cell receptor beta chains below was sequenced from the same sample in a study of shared clonotypes between healthy human individuals. Using immunoSEQ multiplex PCR, the repertoire was profiled, and TCRdb retains in-frame clones only, with some absent. The sample consists of hundreds of thousands of clones, about 78% of them appearing once. Sequencing was done on a sample of memory CD4+ T cells sorted from blood. Subset denoted: CD45RA-negative fraction. All receptors come from a woman aged 25 to 39 in good health.

At least ten counts were recorded for this clone. The CDR3 is CASSERGDRYAKNIQYF. The CDR3 DNA follows: TGTGCCAGCAGTGAAAGAGGGGACAGGTATGCCAAAAACATTCAGTACTTC. The chain uses TRBV6-1 and TRBJ2-4; 8 positions agree with TRBD1. This CDR3 is 17 amino acids long. Germline values: CDR1 MNHNS, CDR2 SASEGT. Losses at the gene ends were 2 bases for V and 1 base for J; bases not matched to a gene: 7.

This clone occurred once. The chain uses TRBV6-5 and TRBJ2-1; D perhaps matches TRBD2 (6 bases). CDR1 is MNHEY and CDR2 is SVGAGI in the germline V gene. The CDR3 is made up of 15 amino acids. The ends were cut back, 4 bases at V and 7 bases at J, with 17 bases in the middle. This chain's CDR3 is CASSLTNPRGNEQFF. CDR3 coding DNA: TGTGCCAGCAGTTTGACGAACCCTCGGGGGAATGAGCAGTTCTTC.

This clone occurred once. This chain uses TRBV7-3 with TRBJ2-1, with 11 bases lining up with TRBD2. J was trimmed by 9 bases and V by 5 bases; bases with no gene match: 9. CDR3 size: 15 residues. Germline lookup yields CDR1 SGHTA and CDR2 FQGTGA. DNA for the CDR3: TGTGCCAGCAGCCTCCTACTAGCGGGAGTGGGTGAGCAGTTCTTC. It encodes CASSLLLAGVGEQFF.

For this clone: The sample has other DNA sequences that encode this CDR3 too. J is TRBJ1-5 and V is TRBV28; the D is unclear. Germline V gene data show CDR1 as MDHEN and CDR2 as SYDVKM. CDR3 length: 13 amino acids. Trimming stripped 3 bases from V and 4 bases from J, with 7 bases between. The DNA for the CDR3 is TGTGCCAGCAGTTTCCTGGGTAATCAGCCCCAGCATTTT. Translation gives CASSFLGNQPQHF.

In its sample, this clone was seen a few times. The rearrangement uses TRBV10-3 and TRBJ1-2; weak D call: TRBD1 (6 bases). Per germline, CDR1 ENHRY and CDR2 SYGVKD. The V and J ends lost 3 bases and 6 bases respectively, with 17 bases between them. This CDR3 spans 15 amino acids. The CDR3 region is CAISDWVRAGDGYTF. CDR3 bases: TGTGCCATCAGTGATTGGGTTAGGGCAGGGGATGGCTACACCTTC.

V gene TRBV14 combines with J gene TRBJ2-7; 7 bases align to TRBD1. V was clipped by 2 bases and J by 7 bases; unmatched bases: 17. This CDR3 spans 17 amino acids. The germline gives CDR1 SGHDN, CDR2 FVKESK. CDR3 nucleotide sequence: TGTGCCAGCAGCCAATTAACAGGGGATCCACCCATGCGGGAGCAGTACTTC. It encodes CASSQLTGDPPMREQYF.

Concerning this clone itself: The same CDR3 arises from other DNA sequences in this sample as well. This chain connects TRBV9 to TRBJ1-3; D is possibly TRBD1 (5 bases). Trimming removed 3 bases from V and 1 base from J, with 8 bases in between. The CDR3 length is 14 residues. Germline values: CDR1 SGDLS, CDR2 YYNGEE. The CDR3 loop reads CASSGRGSGNTIYF. The CDR3 coding sequence is TGTGCCAGCAGCGGAAGGGGATCTGGAAACACCATATATTTT.

The chain is built from TRBV5-5 and TRBJ2-5; no clear D. Germline values: CDR1 SGHKS, CDR2 YYEKEE (reference sequence). The V end was cut by 3 bases, the J end by 4 bases, with 10 bases between. The CDR3 is made up of 13 amino acids. CDR3 nucleotides: TGTGCCAGCAGCTCAAGACACGGAGAGACCCAGTACTTC. It is translated as CASSSRHGETQYF.

This chain uses TRBV7-2 with TRBJ2-7, with 9 bases that match TRBD1. The CDR3 loop spans 17 amino acids. CDR1 is SGHTA and CDR2 is FQGNSA in the germline V gene. The ends lost 7 bases at V and 5 bases at J; junction bases unmatched: 18. The CDR3 DNA is TGTGCCAGCAAAAGGTACGGAGAACAGGGGGCGGTCGACGAGCAGTACTTC. This codes for CASKRYGEQGAVDEQYF.

The gene calls are TRBV7-2 and TRBJ1-4, with D hard to call. V lost 1 base and J lost 4, with 4 bases in between. Germline V gives CDR1 SGHTA, CDR2 FQGNSA. CDR3 size: 13 residues. CDR3 bases: TGTGCCAGCAGCTTAGGGCGTAATGAAAAACTGTTTTTT. Translation gives CASSLGRNEKLFF.

This chain joins TRBV28 and TRBJ1-5; D is possibly TRBD1 (6 bases). Trimming removed 11 bases at V and 4 bases at J, with 21 bases between. Germline assignment: CDR1 MDHEN and CDR2 SYDVKM. The CDR3 covers 15 residues. The CDR3 loop reads CAAIGTTGGNQPQHF. CDR3 coding DNA: TGTGCCGCCATAGGGACAACCGGGGGGAATCAGCCCCAGCATTTT.

The chain recombines TRBV7-9 with TRBJ1-1; D is perhaps TRBD1 (5 bases). This CDR3 comprises 12 residues. Looked up from germline, CDR1 is SEHNR and CDR2 is FQNEAQ (reference sequence). V lost 1 base to trimming and J lost 10 bases, with 10 bases between them. The CDR3, as DNA: TGTGCCAGCAGCTTAGGAGGGGAGGCAGCTTTCTTT. Translated, it gives CASSLGGEAAFF.

V and J are TRBV28 and TRBJ2-7, with 8 bases fitting TRBD1. The germline V gene encodes CDR1 MDHEN and CDR2 SYDVKM. The CDR3 sequence is 16 residues long. V was clipped by 6 bases and J by 1 base; unmatched bases: 11. CDR3 amino acids: CASRGARQGPSYEQYF. The CDR3 DNA reads as TGTGCCAGCAGGGGAGCCAGACAGGGGCCTTCCTACGAGCAGTACTTC.

This rearrangement joins TRBV6-6 to TRBJ1-5; D gene unclear. The length of the CDR3 is 12 residues. V dropped 7 bases and J dropped 7 bases, with 11 bases sitting between them. Germline lookup yields CDR1 MNHNY and CDR2 SVGAGI (reference sequence). The CDR3 here is CASTMEGQPQHF. In DNA, the CDR3 is TGTGCCAGCACTATGGAAGGGCAGCCCCAGCATTTT.

This clone has more than one count but fewer than ten. The V and J genes are TRBV6-6 and TRBJ2-7; perhaps TRBD2 as D (6 bases). The CDR3 covers 15 residues. Germline V lookup: CDR1 MNHNY, CDR2 SVGAGI (reference sequence). Trimming stripped 6 bases from V and 3 bases from J, with 18 bases between. The CDR3 here is CASSQDYITHYEQYF. For the CDR3, the DNA is TGTGCCAGCAGCCAGGACTATATCACCCACTACGAGCAGTACTTC.

This chain links TRBV30 with TRBJ1-1; D remains ambiguous. CDR3 size: 11 residues. V lost 2 bases and J lost 10, with 11 bases in between. Germline lookup yields CDR1 GTSNPN and CDR2 SVGIG (reference sequence). CDR3 in amino acids: CAWSKAGGAFF. The DNA of the CDR3 is TGTGCCTGGAGTAAGGCCGGCGGAGCTTTCTTT.

V is TRBV30 and J is TRBJ2-6; no clear D. The germline CDR1 and CDR2 sequences are GTSNPN and SVGIG (reference sequence). V was cut by 8 bases and J by 1 base, with 12 bases left in between. CDR3 length equals 14 residues. The DNA of the CDR3 is TGTGCCGTTGACCGGGTTTCTGGGGCCAACGTCCTGACTTTC. Its translation is CAVDRVSGANVLTF.

The chain joins TRBV6-1 to TRBJ1-3, with 8 bases matching TRBD1. CDR1 and CDR2 from the germline V gene are MNHNS and SASEGT. J was trimmed by 5 bases and V by 5 bases; bases with no gene match: 5. The CDR3 has 14 amino acids. Here the CDR3 reads CASSPDRDRNTIYF. CDR3 sequence (DNA): TGTGCCAGCAGTCCGGACAGGGATCGAAACACCATATATTTT.

J is TRBJ2-5 and V is TRBV18, with a possible D match to TRBD2 (6 bases). Deletions cut 4 bases from V and 4 bases from J, with 22 bases between. CDR1 and CDR2 from the germline V gene are KGHSH and LQKENI. This CDR3 is built from 17 residues. CDR3 in amino acids: CASSQTPLSGASETQYF. For the CDR3, the DNA is TGTGCCAGCTCACAAACCCCTCTTAGCGGAGCCTCAGAGACCCAGTACTTC.